One sample yielded the 6 T cell receptor beta chains listed below, sequenced in a study of blood T cell repertoires in COVID-19. Sequencing was performed with immunoSEQ multiplex PCR; in TCRdb, only in-frame clones are kept and a portion is missing. The table records some 200,000 clones, about 91% of them present only once. The sequenced sample consisted of PBMCs or T cells enriched from blood (not recorded which). The receptor source for this set is a woman between 18 and 29 years old who had recovered from COVID-19.

The chain couples TRBV6-4 to TRBJ1-1; 10 nucleotides agree with TRBD1. This CDR3 contains 14 residues. J was trimmed by 7 bases and V by 5 bases; bases with no gene match: 7. CDR1 is MRHNA, CDR2 SNTAGT, per germline. The CDR3 reads CASSRTGGISEAFF. The CDR3 DNA reads as TGTGCCAGCAGTCGGACAGGGGGTATTAGTGAAGCTTTCTTT.

The V and J genes are TRBV7-9 and TRBJ2-7; TRBD1 matches 10 bases. V dropped 5 bases and J dropped 2; count of bases not matched to a gene: 6. CDR1 and CDR2 (germline): SEHNR, FQNEAQ (reference sequence). The CDR3 consists of 15 residues. The CDR3 coding sequence is TGTGCCAGCAGCCCGAGCGGGACAGGGGCCTACGAGCAGTACTTC. This translates into CASSPSGTGAYEQYF.

This clone is a singleton in its sample. The chain has TRBV12-3 or TRBV12-4 and TRBJ1-1; the match to TRBD1 covers 10 bases. This CDR3 is 13 amino acids long. V was pared by 6 bases and J by 9 bases, with 7 bases of the junction left unmatched. DNA of the CDR3: TGTGCCAGCAGCCCCGGGACAGGGGAAAAAGCTTTCTTT. Protein: CASSPGTGEKAFF.

This clone has more than one count but fewer than ten. V gene TRBV29-1 combines with J gene TRBJ2-7; a weak D match, TRBD2 (5 bases). Trimming stripped 7 bases from V and 3 bases from J, with 19 bases between. CDR1 and CDR2 (germline): SQVTM, ANQGSEA. The CDR3 extends over 14 amino acids. The CDR3 loop is CSAVIAGRYYEQYF. CDR3 sequence (DNA): TGCAGCGCTGTTATCGCGGGCCGCTACTACGAGCAGTACTTC.

V is TRBV27 and J is TRBJ2-7; TRBD2 matches at 8 bases. V was clipped by 8 bases and J by 0 bases; unmatched bases: 6. Germline CDR1 reads MNHEY; CDR2 reads SMNVEV (reference sequence). The CDR3 extends over 14 amino acids. The CDR3 DNA reads TGTGCCAGCCAGTGGCTAGCGGGCTCCTACGAGCAGTACTTC. Its translation: CASQWLAGSYEQYF.

This clone was seen more than once but under ten times. The CDR3 here is CASSAQGQPQHF. The CDR3 nucleotides are TGTGCCAGTAGCGCACAGGGTCAGCCCCAGCATTTT. The J gene is TRBJ1-5, the V gene TRBV19, with a tentative D call TRBD1 (6 bases). V lost 6 bases and J 6 bases, leaving 9 bases between the germline ends. Germline V gene lookup returns CDR1 LNHDA and CDR2 SQIVND (reference sequence). CDR3 length: 12 residues.